The rows below give T cell receptor beta chains drawn from one sample of a study of blood T cell repertoires in COVID-19. Here immunoSEQ multiplex PCR was the method, and the copy in TCRdb shows in-frame clones only, minus some. The sample consists of about 160,000 clones, roughly 87% of them appearing once. Sequenced sample: PBMCs or T cells enriched from blood (not recorded which). All receptors come from a woman aged 50 to 60 who had recovered from COVID-19. Both conserved end residues are part of each CDR3. Fields, in order: D gene, CDR3 length, V gene, J gene, CDR3 protein, CDR3 DNA. D genes are given only for firm matches.

>.|19|TRBV2|TRBJ1-4
CASSPFTGTRIATNEKLFF
TGTGCCAGCAGTCCTTTTACCGGGACTCGGATTGCAACTAATGAAAAACTGTTTTTT
>TRBD2|17|TRBV4-2|TRBJ2-3
CASSQEGSGTYTDTQYF
TGTGCCAGCAGCCAAGAGGGTAGCGGGACTTACACAGATACGCAGTATTTT
>TRBD2|15|TRBV11-3|TRBJ2-7
CASRPAGGPGYEQYF
TGTGCCAGCAGGCCAGCGGGAGGGCCGGGGTACGAGCAGTACTTC
>TRBD2|14|TRBV11-2|TRBJ2-3
CASSSGGGTDTQYF
TGTGCCAGCAGCTCCGGGGGGGGCACAGATACGCAGTATTTT
>TRBD2|16|TRBV27|TRBJ2-3
CASSSYSGRSTDTQYF
TGTGCCAGCAGTTCCTATAGCGGGAGGTCCACAGATACGCAGTATTTT
>.|15|TRBV19|TRBJ2-7
CASSIQLARQIELYF
TGTGCCAGTAGTATCCAGCTAGCGCGACAAATAGAGCTGTACTTC
>TRBD2|17|TRBV7-9|TRBJ2-1
CASSLVLAGVSYNEQFF
TGTGCCAGCAGCTTGGTGCTAGCGGGAGTCTCCTACAATGAGCAGTTCTTC
>TRBD2|15|TRBV5-1|TRBJ2-1
CASSLTSGRFNEQFF
TGCGCCAGCAGCTTGACTAGCGGGAGATTTAATGAGCAGTTCTTC
>.|11|TRBV29-1|TRBJ1-1
CSADRNTEAFF
TGCAGCGCTGACAGGAACACTGAAGCTTTCTTT
>.|14|TRBV11-2|TRBJ1-1
CASSLGGVNTEAFF
TGTGCCAGCAGCTTAGGGGGCGTAAACACTGAAGCTTTCTTT
>TRBD1|15|TRBV4-2|TRBJ2-7
CASSLFWDRENEQYF
TGTGCCAGCAGCCTCTTCTGGGACAGGGAGAACGAGCAGTACTTC
>.|14|TRBV10-2|TRBJ2-7
CASSEPQVSYEQYF
TGCGCCAGCAGTGAACCCCAGGTGTCCTACGAGCAGTACTTC
>.|15|TRBV6-1|TRBJ1-5
CASREDRPIGQPQHF
TGTGCCAGCAGAGAAGACAGGCCCATCGGGCAGCCCCAGCATTTT
>.|15|TRBV10-2|TRBJ1-2
CASRQQGLANYGYTF
TGCGCCAGCAGACAACAGGGATTAGCTAACTATGGCTACACCTTC